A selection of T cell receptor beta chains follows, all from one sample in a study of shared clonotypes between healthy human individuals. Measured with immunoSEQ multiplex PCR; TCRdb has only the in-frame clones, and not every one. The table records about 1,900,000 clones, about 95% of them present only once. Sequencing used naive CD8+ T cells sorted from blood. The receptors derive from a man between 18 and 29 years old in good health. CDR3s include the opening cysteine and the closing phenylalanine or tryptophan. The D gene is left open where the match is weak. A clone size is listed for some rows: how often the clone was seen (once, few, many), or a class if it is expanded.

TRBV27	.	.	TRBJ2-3	CATAAEGESFTDTQYF	TGTGCCACCGCCGCGGAGGGGGAATCCTTCACAGATACGCAGTATTTT
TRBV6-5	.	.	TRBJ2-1	CASSYRVPGSYNEQFF	TGTGCCAGCAGTTATAGGGTCCCGGGATCCTACAATGAGCAGTTCTTC
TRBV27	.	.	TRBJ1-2	CASSPYLTGREGYTF	TGTGCCAGCAGTCCCTACCTGACAGGCAGGGAAGGCTACACCTTC
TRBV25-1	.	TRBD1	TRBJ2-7	CASRPGQGVLQYF	TGTGCCAGCAGACCGGGACAGGGTGTCCTGCAGTACTTC
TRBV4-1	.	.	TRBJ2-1	CASSPDERVVYNEQFF	TGCGCCAGCAGCCCAGACGAGCGGGTGGTCTACAATGAGCAGTTCTTC
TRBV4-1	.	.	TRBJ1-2	CASSQSRSYYGYTF	TGCGCCAGCAGCCAATCACGGAGCTACTATGGCTACACCTTC
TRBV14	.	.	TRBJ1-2	CASSQDGLRGEGDGYTF	TGTGCCAGCAGCCAAGATGGCCTCAGGGGTGAGGGGGATGGCTACACCTTC
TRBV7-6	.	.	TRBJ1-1	CASSHPDGRNTEAFF	TGTGCCAGCAGCCACCCGGACGGCAGGAACACTGAAGCTTTCTTT
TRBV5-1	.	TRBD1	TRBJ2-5	CASSLGTGLGWIGETQYF	TGCGCCAGCAGCTTAGGGACAGGGCTGGGCTGGATAGGAGAGACCCAGTACTTC
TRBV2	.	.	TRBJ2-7	CASSVVSSYEQYF	TGTGCCAGCAGTGTAGTGAGCTCCTACGAGCAGTACTTC
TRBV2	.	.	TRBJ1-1	CASLPALGGTEAFF	TGTGCCAGCCTACCCGCGCTCGGGGGCACTGAAGCTTTCTTT
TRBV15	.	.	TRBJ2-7	CATSPGRVSYEQYF	TGTGCCACCAGTCCGGGACGGGTCTCCTACGAGCAGTACTTC
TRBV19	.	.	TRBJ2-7	CASSIIGEAYEQYF	TGTGCCAGTAGTATAATCGGGGAGGCCTACGAGCAGTACTTC
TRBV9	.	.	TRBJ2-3	CASSQIGATDTQYF	TGTGCCAGCAGCCAAATCGGGGCCACAGATACGCAGTATTTT
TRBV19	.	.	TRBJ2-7	CASSIGLATYEQYF	TGTGCCAGTAGTATAGGGCTAGCGACCTACGAGCAGTACTTC
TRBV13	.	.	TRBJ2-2	CASSLGPGHSTGELFF	TGTGCCAGCAGCTTAGGCCCGGGACATAGCACCGGGGAGCTGTTTTTT
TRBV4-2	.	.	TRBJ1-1	CASSQVEGNTEAFF	TGTGCCAGCAGCCAAGTGGAGGGTAACACTGAAGCTTTCTTT
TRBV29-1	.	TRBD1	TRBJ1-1	CSGMTGGTEAFF	TGCAGCGGCATGACAGGGGGCACTGAAGCTTTCTTT
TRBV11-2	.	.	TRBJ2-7	CASTLGDEQYF	TGTGCCAGCACCCTCGGGGACGAGCAGTACTTC
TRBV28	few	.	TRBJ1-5	CASSLAYSNQPQHF	TGTGCCAGCAGTTTAGCGTATAGCAATCAGCCCCAGCATTTT
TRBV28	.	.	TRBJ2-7	CASSLFWEWGSGNEQYF	.
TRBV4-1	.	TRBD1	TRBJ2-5	CASSLRQGGVETQYF	TGCGCCAGCAGCCTGAGACAGGGGGGAGTGGAGACCCAGTACTTC
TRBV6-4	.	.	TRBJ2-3	CASSESAVPDTQYF	TGTGCCAGCAGTGAGTCCGCAGTTCCAGATACGCAGTATTTT
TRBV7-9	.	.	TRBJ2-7	CASSPATGTLGREQYF	TGTGCCAGCAGCCCCGCAACAGGGACCCTTGGGCGCGAGCAGTACTTC
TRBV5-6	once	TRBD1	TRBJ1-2	CASSIGTAYYGYTF	TGTGCCAGCAGCATCGGGACAGCTTACTATGGCTACACCTTC
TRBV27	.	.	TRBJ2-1	CASSFGGYNEQFF	TGTGCCAGCAGTTTTGGGGGGTACAATGAGCAGTTCTTC
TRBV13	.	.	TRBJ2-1	CASSLGAGDQFF	TGTGCCAGCAGCTTAGGGGCAGGGGACCAGTTCTTC
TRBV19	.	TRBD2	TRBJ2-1	CATHPAGVFYNEQFF	TGTGCCACTCACCCAGCGGGAGTGTTTTACAATGAGCAGTTCTTC
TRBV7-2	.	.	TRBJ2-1	CASSLVRSRGGIGEQFF	TGTGCCAGCAGCTTAGTTAGGAGTAGGGGAGGCATTGGCGAGCAGTTCTTC
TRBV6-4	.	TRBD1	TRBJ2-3	CASSADRAPDTQYF	TGTGCCAGCAGTGCAGACAGGGCCCCAGATACGCAGTATTTT
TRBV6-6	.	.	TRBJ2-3	CASSPLGAGTDTQYF	TGTGCCAGCAGTCCCCTCGGGGCGGGCACAGATACGCAGTATTTT
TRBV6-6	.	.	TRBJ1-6	CASRQTDSPLHF	TGTGCCAGCAGACAGACGGATTCACCCCTCCACTTT
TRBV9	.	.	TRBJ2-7	CASSPGGSNYEQYF	TGTGCCAGCAGCCCTGGTGGCAGCAACTACGAGCAGTACTTC
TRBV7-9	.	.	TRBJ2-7	CASSRRGSTIYEQYF	TGTGCCAGCAGCCGGAGGGGCTCCACGATCTACGAGCAGTACTTC
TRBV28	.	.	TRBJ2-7	CASSTFDGSSYEQYF	TGTGCCAGCAGTACTTTCGACGGGAGCTCCTACGAGCAGTACTTC
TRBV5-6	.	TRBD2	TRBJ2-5	CASSLETGGETQYF	TGTGCCAGCAGCTTGGAAACGGGGGGAGAGACCCAGTACTTC
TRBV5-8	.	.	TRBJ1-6	CASSSGSRRDSPLHF	TGTGCCAGCAGCTCCGGGTCCCGGAGGGATTCACCCCTCCACTTT
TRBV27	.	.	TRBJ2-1	CASSLGGTSLNEQFF	TGTGCCAGCAGTTTAGGGGGCACGAGTCTCAATGAGCAGTTCTTC
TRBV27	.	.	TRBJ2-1	CASSPYGAGSFNEQFF	TGTGCCAGCAGTCCCTACGGAGCGGGTTCCTTCAATGAGCAGTTCTTC
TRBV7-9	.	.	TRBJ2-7	CASSGQRNSYEQYF	TGTGCCAGCAGCGGACAACGGAACTCCTACGAGCAGTACTTC
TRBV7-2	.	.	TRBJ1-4	CASSYWAQHEKLFF	TGTGCCAGCAGCTACTGGGCCCAGCATGAAAAACTGTTTTTT
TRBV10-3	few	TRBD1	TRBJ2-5	CAIRDREETQYF	TGTGCCATCAGGGACAGGGAAGAGACCCAGTACTTC
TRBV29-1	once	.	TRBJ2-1	CSAWSPGLTYNEQFF	TGCAGCGCCTGGTCACCGGGGCTCACCTACAATGAGCAGTTCTTC
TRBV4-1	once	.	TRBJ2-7	CASSQGAQDEQYF	TGCGCCAGCAGCCAAGGGGCCCAGGACGAGCAGTACTTC
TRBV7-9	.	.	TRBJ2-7	CASSPPSTYEQYF	TGTGCCAGCAGCCCGCCTTCGACCTACGAGCAGTACTTC
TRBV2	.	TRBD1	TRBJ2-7	CASSASGQGILHEQYF	TGTGCCAGCAGTGCCTCGGGACAGGGAATCCTCCACGAGCAGTACTTC
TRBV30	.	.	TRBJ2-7	CAWSRPAGNEQYF	TGTGCCTGGAGTCGTCCAGCAGGGAACGAGCAGTACTTC
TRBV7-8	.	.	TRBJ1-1	CASSLFPELPEAFF	TGTGCCAGCAGCTTATTCCCGGAGCTACCTGAAGCTTTCTTT
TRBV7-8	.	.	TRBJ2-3	CASSLVVDTDTQYF	TGTGCCAGCAGCTTAGTTGTGGACACAGATACGCAGTATTTT
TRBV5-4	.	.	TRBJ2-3	CASSLGGRTDTQYF	TGTGCCAGCAGCTTGGGGGGGCGCACAGATACGCAGTATTTT
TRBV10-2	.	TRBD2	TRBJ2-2	CASSLSGGLHTGELFF	TGCGCCAGCAGTTTATCGGGAGGGCTACACACCGGGGAGCTGTTTTTT
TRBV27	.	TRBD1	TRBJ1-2	CASSHQGQATDGYTF	TGTGCCAGCAGTCACCAGGGACAGGCGACGGATGGCTACACCTTC
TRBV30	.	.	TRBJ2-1	CAWSLLGVSYNEQFF	TGTGCCTGGAGTCTCCTAGGTGTCTCCTACAATGAGCAGTTCTTC
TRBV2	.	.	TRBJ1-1	CASSLDSNTEAFF	TGTGCCAGCAGTTTAGACAGCAACACTGAAGCTTTCTTT
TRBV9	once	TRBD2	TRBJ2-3	CASSVFTGGSTDTQYF	TGTGCCAGCAGCGTATTTACGGGAGGAAGCACAGATACGCAGTATTTT